The T cell receptor beta chain described here comes from a study of blood T cell repertoires in COVID-19. The repertoire was sequenced with immunoSEQ multiplex PCR; TCRdb's copy has only in-frame clones and lacks some. The sample lists 150,000 or so clones, about 89% occurring once. Trimming took 0 bases from V and 4 from J, leaving 12 bases between them. The germline CDR1 and CDR2 sequences are MNHEY and SVGEGT. The CDR3 runs 15 residues. The source material was peripheral blood. The genes are TRBV6-2 or TRBV6-3 and TRBJ1-2, with D possibly matching TRBD1 (5 bases). This TCR came from a man aged 45-65 years with acute or convalescent COVID-19. The CDR3 coding sequence is TGTGCCAGCAGTTACTCGGCAGGGTGGGTCTATGGCTACACCTTC. Protein: CASSYSAGWVYGYTF.